This TCR beta chain was sequenced for a study of blood T cell repertoires in COVID-19. Overall study context: The analysed material was cDNA or gDNA that came from T cells, B-cell-depleted T cells, or PBMCs.

Sequencing used immunoSEQ multiplex PCR; TCRdb keeps in-frame clones, though not all of them. The table includes fewer than 200,000 clones, approximately 84% detected once. Trimming removed 4 bases from V and 1 base from J; junction bases left unmatched: 10. CDR1 is SGHTA and CDR2 is FQGTGA in the germline V gene. This CDR3 is built from 17 residues. The chain joins TRBV7-3 to TRBJ2-3; 8 nucleotides agree with TRBD2. The receptor comes from a man aged 35-49 years with acute or convalescent COVID-19. Sample: peripheral blood. The CDR3 DNA reads as TGTGCCAGCAGCTCTTTTGGGACGACTAGCGGCACAGATACGCAGTATTTT. Its protein is CASSSFGTTSGTDTQYF.